This passage covers 15 T cell receptor beta chains from one sample sequenced in a study of technical replicates of blood from a few donors. TCRdb keeps only in-frame clones here, not all; method: immunoSEQ multiplex PCR. The sample consists of 15,000 or so clones, roughly nine tenths of them appearing once. The specimen was PBMCs. These receptors were taken from a human donor in good health.

The chain joins TRBV5-4 to TRBJ1-2, with 8 bases that match TRBD1. This CDR3 has 15 amino acids. Germline-derived CDR1 and CDR2 are SGHNT and YYREEE (reference sequence). The V gene end was trimmed by 3 bases and the J gene end by 8 bases; junction bases not matched to a gene: 12. The CDR3 DNA is TGTGCCAGCAGCTCCCCGCTGGGGACAGGAAAAGGCTACACCTTC. It encodes CASSSPLGTGKGYTF.

The genes are TRBV2 and TRBJ1-4; D remains unclear. The CDR3 consists of 14 residues. Germline-derived CDR1 and CDR2 are SNHLY and FYNNEI. The V gene lost 0 bases and the J gene lost 4 bases, with 6 bases spanning the gap. The CDR3 loop is CASSEAHSNEKLFF. The CDR3 nucleotides read TGTGCCAGCAGTGAAGCGCACAGTAATGAAAAACTGTTTTTT.

The chain couples TRBV5-6 to TRBJ1-2; 8 bases map to TRBD1. J lost 5 bases, V lost 4 bases, and 4 bases had no gene match. The germline gives CDR1 SGHDT, CDR2 YYEEEE. The CDR3 runs to 13 residues. In DNA form, the CDR3 reads TGTGCCAGCAGCGGGGACAGGAGATATGGCTACACCTTC. This sequence encodes CASSGDRRYGYTF.

The chain couples TRBV7-9 to TRBJ1-2; 9 bases are a match to TRBD1. This CDR3 contains 19 residues. The junction had 24 bases not matched to a gene; V was cut back by 10 bases and J by 3 bases. Germline assignment: CDR1 SEHNR and CDR2 FQNEAQ (reference sequence). The CDR3: CATDTITAMGTGPDYGYTF. The CDR3 DNA follows: TGTGCCACCGATACAATAACCGCAATGGGGACAGGGCCGGACTATGGCTACACCTTC.

The chain joins TRBV5-8 to TRBJ2-3, with D perhaps matching TRBD2 (5 bases). V was cut by 0 bases and J by 4 bases, with 15 bases left in between. The CDR3 has 16 residues. CDR1 SGHTS and CDR2 YDEGEE come from the germline V gene. CDR3 sequence reads: CASSLATTIGADTQYF. In DNA form, the CDR3 reads TGTGCCAGCAGCTTGGCCACTACTATCGGGGCAGATACGCAGTATTTT.

This sequence joins TRBV6-4 and TRBJ2-1; a possible D gene is TRBD2 (6 bases). The CDR3 contains 15 residues. V lost 3 bases to trimming and J lost 0 bases, with 9 bases between them. Germline V gene sequence: CDR1 MRHNA, CDR2 SNTAGT. Here the CDR3 reads CASSETRSSYNEQFF. The DNA of the CDR3 is TGTGCCAGCAGTGAGACTAGAAGCTCCTACAATGAGCAGTTCTTC.

The V call is TRBV6-6, the J call TRBJ2-7, with 7 bases matching TRBD2. This CDR3 contains 15 residues. With V trimmed by 5 bases and J by 2 bases, 9 bases remained unmatched. CDR1 and CDR2 (germline): MNHNY, SVGAGI (reference sequence). The CDR3 DNA is TGTGCCAGCAGTCCTCCCCTGGCGGGGGCCTACGAGCAGTACTTC. It codes for CASSPPLAGAYEQYF.

This chain connects TRBV28 to TRBJ2-5, with 7 bases aligning to TRBD2. The CDR3 consists of 12 residues. The V and J ends lost 7 bases and 4 bases, in that order; junction bases with no gene match: 3. Germline lookup yields CDR1 MDHEN and CDR2 SYDVKM. The CDR3 nucleotides read TGTGCCAGCACAACGGGGGGAGAGACCCAGTACTTC. Translating it yields CASTTGGETQYF.

V and J are TRBV11-2 and TRBJ2-1, with 7 nucleotides matching TRBD2. Germline V gives CDR1 SGHAT, CDR2 FQNNGV. Trimming took 4 bases from V and 2 from J; bases not matched to a gene: 8. CDR3 length: 16 amino acids. The CDR3 region has the DNA TGTGCCAGCAGCTCCCGGCCTAGCGGAACCTACAATGAGCAGTTCTTC. This sequence encodes CASSSRPSGTYNEQFF.

The genes are TRBV2 and TRBJ2-3; 10 nucleotides align to TRBD1. V trimming: 6 bases; J trimming: 6 bases; junction bases outside the gene matches: 6. Germline-derived CDR1 and CDR2 are SNHLY and FYNNEI. The CDR3 runs 14 residues. CDR3 DNA sequence: TGTGCCAGCAGCCGGGACAGGGGTACCGATACGCAGTATTTT. Encoded protein: CASSRDRGTDTQYF.

This clone appeared a single time. This chain links TRBV27 with TRBJ2-7, with a weak D call TRBD2 (5 bases). V shed 3 bases and J shed 4 bases, with 16 bases lying between them. The CDR3 has 15 amino acids. Germline V gene data show CDR1 as MNHEY and CDR2 as SMNVEV (reference sequence). The CDR3 is CASSFPKRPTYEQYF. For the CDR3, the DNA is TGTGCCAGCAGTTTTCCGAAGCGGCCGACTTACGAGCAGTACTTC.

J is TRBJ2-7 and V is TRBV5-1; D is perhaps TRBD2 (6 bases). Trimming removed 6 bases from V and 0 bases from J, with 13 bases in between. Germline V CDR1 and CDR2: SGHRS, YFSETQ. CDR3 length equals 14 residues. The CDR3 nucleotides read TGCGCCAGCACGACTGGGGGGAGCTCCTACGAGCAGTACTTC. The encoded protein is CASTTGGSSYEQYF.

The chain joins TRBV5-1 to TRBJ2-3, with D perhaps TRBD2 (7 bases). Germline lookup yields CDR1 SGHRS and CDR2 YFSETQ. V was cut by 6 bases and J by 2 bases, with 13 bases left in between. The CDR3 length is 14 residues. The CDR3 nucleotides are TGCGCCAGCAAAGGGGGGGGGCACACAGATACGCAGTATTTT. Encoded protein: CASKGGGHTDTQYF.

CDR3: CASSSSWRELFF. The CDR3 DNA reads as TGTGCCAGCAGCTCTAGCTGGAGGGAGCTGTTTTTT. The chain links TRBV21-1 to TRBJ2-2; no check of the table's D call, TRBD2, against the DNA was made. TRBV21-1 is a listed pseudogene. CDR3 length: 12 amino acids.

V and J are TRBV18 and TRBJ2-5; 10 nucleotides align to TRBD1. Germline-derived CDR1 and CDR2 are KGHSH and LQKENI. This CDR3 has 15 residues. With 4 bases clipped from V and 2 bases from J, the junction kept 4 bases outside the gene matches. The CDR3 DNA reads as TGTGCCAGCTCACGAGGGACAGGGGCGCAAGAGACCCAGTACTTC. Protein product: CASSRGTGAQETQYF.